This TCR beta chain derives from a study of blood T cells in healthy people across ages. The use of a sample-barcoded 5' primer and a J-beta primer mix characterized a second PCR of about 7 to 12 cycles. A tag from a template-switch adaptor with 12 random nucleotides marked each cDNA molecule. TCRdb reanalysed the 5' RACE reads using MiXCR and keeps one entry per CDR3 protein. This table holds roughly 1,300,000 distinct CDR3 sequences, 45% to 70% found once. The sample taken for sequencing was blood. The clonotype comes from a man between 18 and 29 years old in good health.

The CDR3 region has the DNA TGTGCCAGCAGGCAACAGGGGACCCCCTATGGCTACACCTTC. It encodes CASRQQGTPYGYTF. The chain employs TRBV12-3 or TRBV12-4 and TRBJ1-2; 7 nucleotides agree with TRBD1. The ends lost 6 bases at V and 4 bases at J; junction bases unmatched: 8. This CDR3 is built from 14 residues.